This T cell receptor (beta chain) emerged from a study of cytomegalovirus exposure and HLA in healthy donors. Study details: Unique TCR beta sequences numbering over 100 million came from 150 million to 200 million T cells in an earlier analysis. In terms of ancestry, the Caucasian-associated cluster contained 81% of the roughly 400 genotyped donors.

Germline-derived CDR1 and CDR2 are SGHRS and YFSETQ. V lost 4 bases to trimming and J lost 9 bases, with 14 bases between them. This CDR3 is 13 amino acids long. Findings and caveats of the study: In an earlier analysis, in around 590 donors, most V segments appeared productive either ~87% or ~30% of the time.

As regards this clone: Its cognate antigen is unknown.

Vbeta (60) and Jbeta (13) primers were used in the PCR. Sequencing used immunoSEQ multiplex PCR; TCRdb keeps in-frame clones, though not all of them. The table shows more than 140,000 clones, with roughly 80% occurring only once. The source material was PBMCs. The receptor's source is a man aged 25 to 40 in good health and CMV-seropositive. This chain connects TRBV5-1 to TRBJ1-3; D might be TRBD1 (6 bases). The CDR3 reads CASSPEGGSTIYF. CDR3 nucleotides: TGCGCCAGCAGCCCAGAGGGGGGGTCCACCATATATTTT. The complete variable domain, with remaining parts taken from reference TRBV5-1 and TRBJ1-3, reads KAGVTQTPRYLIKTRGQQVTLSCSPISGHRSVSWYQQTPGQGLQFLFEYFSETQRNKGNFPGRFSGRQFSNSRSEMNVSTLELGDSALYLCASSPEGGSTIYFGEGSWLTVV.